One and the same sample provided the 24 T cell receptor beta chains below, sequenced in a study of spatial heterogeneity in lung cancer. TCRdb reanalysed the 5' RACE reads using MiXCR and keeps one entry per CDR3 protein. The sample consists of over 95,000 distinct CDR3 sequences, more than 10% of them appearing once. Noted time point: blood at routine non-recurrence follow-up after resection. Sequenced here: PBMCs, sampled at follow-up. The source is a female donor with early-stage non-small cell lung cancer.

This clonotype appeared a few times. V usage is TRBV4-1 and J usage is TRBJ2-3; the match to TRBD1 covers 8 bases. The CDR3 totals 17 residues. After removal of 1 base from V and 4 bases from J, the junction contained 10 bases not matched to a gene. Germline CDR1 reads MGHRA; CDR2 reads YSYEKL. The CDR3 protein is CASSQGATGVSADTQYF. In DNA, the CDR3 is TGCGCCAGCAGCCAAGGAGCGACAGGGGTCAGCGCAGATACGCAGTATTTT.

This clonotype was counted between two and nine times. The chain carries TRBV28 and TRBJ2-3, with TRBD1 matching over 7 bases. The CDR3 sequence is 14 residues long. Losses at the gene ends were 6 bases for V and 9 bases for J; bases not matched to a gene: 12. Per the germline V gene, CDR1 is MDHEN and CDR2 is SYDVKM. The CDR3 DNA is TGTGCCAGCAGCGAGGGACAGACACAGATAACGCAGTATTTT. It encodes CASSEGQTQITQYF. Based on the CDR3 plus reference TRBV28 and TRBJ2-3, the full variable domain is DVKVTQSSRYLVKRTGEKVFLECVQDMDHENMFWYRQDPGLGLRLIYFSYDVKMKEKGDIPEGYSVSREKKERFSLILESASTNQTSMYLCASSEGQTQITQYFGPGTRLTVL.

V gene TRBV2 combines with J gene TRBJ1-6; 9 nucleotides agree with TRBD1. J gave up 7 bases and V 11 bases, and 3 bases lay outside the gene matches. Germline values: CDR1 SNHLY, CDR2 FYNNEI. The CDR3 spans 12 residues. CDR3 in amino acids: CAGGTGNSPLHF. The CDR3 DNA sequence: TGTGCCGGCGGGACAGGGAATTCACCCCTCCACTTT.

Here the CDR3 reads CAIGRDSPNTGELFF. The CDR3 DNA reads TGTGCCATCGGAAGGGACAGCCCAAACACCGGGGAGCTGTTTTTT. The rearrangement links TRBV10-3 to TRBJ2-2; TRBD1 matches at 7 bases. The germline V gene has CDR1 ENHRY and CDR2 SYGVKD. Unmatched junction bases numbered 8, after V lost 8 bases and J lost 2 bases. CDR3 size: 15 residues.

V usage is TRBV18 and J usage is TRBJ1-5, with 8 nucleotides matching TRBD1. The CDR3 loop spans 15 amino acids. The J segment lost 6 bases and the V segment lost 6 bases, leaving 10 bases of the junction unmatched. Per germline, CDR1 KGHSH and CDR2 LQKENI. The CDR3 sequence is CASSATGEKSQPQHF. CDR3 DNA sequence: TGTGCCAGCTCCGCGACAGGGGAGAAGAGTCAGCCCCAGCATTTT.

This clonotype was observed many times. This chain links TRBV6-1 with TRBJ2-1; 7 bases map to TRBD2. Germline V gives CDR1 MNHNS, CDR2 SASEGT. The CDR3 is made up of 13 amino acids. The junction had 6 bases not matched to a gene; V was cut back by 6 bases and J by 7 bases. CDR3 region: CASRIAGGNEQFF. DNA for the CDR3: TGTGCCAGCAGAATAGCGGGTGGAAATGAGCAGTTCTTC.

The rearrangement uses TRBV30 and TRBJ2-2, with 7 nucleotides matching TRBD1. The junction had 11 bases not matched to a gene; V was cut back by 5 bases and J by 5 bases. This CDR3 region has 15 residues. Germline CDR1 GTSNPN, CDR2 SVGIG (reference sequence). CDR3 sequence (DNA): TGTGCCTGGGGTACAGGGGTCTCTTGGACCGGGGAGCTGTTTTTT. Translating it yields CAWGTGVSWTGELFF.

This chain uses TRBV11-3 with TRBJ2-1; 8 nucleotides match TRBD2. The V gene's germline CDR1 is SGHNT and CDR2 YENEEA. The trim removed 1 base at V and 9 bases at J, leaving 5 bases unmatched. This CDR3 is 14 amino acids long. The CDR3 sequence: CASSLGVTSVEQFF. CDR3 DNA: TGTGCCAGCAGCTTAGGTGTGACTAGCGTTGAGCAGTTCTTC.

The chain carries TRBV24-1 and TRBJ2-1, with a possible D match to TRBD2 (5 bases). The V end was cut by 9 bases, the J end by 15 bases, with 17 bases between. The CDR3 spans 11 residues. CDR1 is KGHDR and CDR2 is SFDVKD in the germline V gene. The CDR3 protein is CATGRDGSRFF. The CDR3 DNA reads as TGTGCCACCGGCCGGGATGGATCACGGTTCTTC.

Comment on this clonotype: This clone may be a read error of a much larger clone one base away. This sequence joins TRBV24-1 and TRBJ1-5, with 9 nucleotides matching TRBD1. The CDR3 totals 15 residues. Trimming removed 2 bases from V and 6 bases from J; junction bases left unmatched: 4. Germline V gene sequence: CDR1 KGHDR, CDR2 SFDVKD. This CDR3 is CATSDSTGGSQPQHF. Here the CDR3 DNA reads TGTGCCACCAGTGATTCCACAGGGGGCTCTCAGCCCCAGCATTTT.

In its sample, this clonotype was seen a few times. This chain links TRBV29-1 with TRBJ2-1; D might be TRBD2 (6 bases). The CDR3 length is 16 residues. V was cut by 1 base and J by 7 bases, with 20 bases left in between. Per germline, CDR1 SQVTM and CDR2 ANQGSEA. The CDR3 DNA sequence: TGCAGCGTTGAAGCCCCCCAGCGGAAAGGGAGGAATGAGCAGTTCTTC. Protein sequence: CSVEAPQRKGRNEQFF.

In this sample, this clonotype turned up a few times. The gene calls are TRBV11-1 and TRBJ2-5; 12 bases match TRBD2. The CDR3 length is 15 residues. The germline V gene encodes CDR1 SGHAT and CDR2 FQDESV (reference sequence). After removal of 5 bases from V and 7 bases from J, the junction contained 8 bases not matched to a gene. The CDR3 sequence is CASSPVTSGSRTQYF. In DNA, the CDR3 is TGTGCCAGCAGCCCGGTGACTAGCGGGAGCCGGACCCAGTACTTC.

CDR3: CASSLVIGNTEAFF. In DNA form, the CDR3 reads TGTGCCAGCAGCTTAGTTATCGGCAACACTGAAGCTTTCTTT. The J gene is TRBJ1-1, the V gene TRBV7-8, with D uncertain. Germline V lookup: CDR1 SGHVS, CDR2 FQNEAQ. This CDR3 spans 14 amino acids. V was trimmed by 1 base and J by 2 bases, leaving 8 bases between them.

This clonotype was counted ten times or more. The chain uses TRBV29-1 and TRBJ2-7; D gene uncertain. Trimming shortened V by 6 bases and J by 3 bases, and 6 bases separated the two germline ends. From germline, CDR1 is SQVTM and CDR2 ANQGSEA. The CDR3 covers 10 residues. The CDR3 DNA reads as TGCAGCGTCTCAGACTACGAGCAGTACTTC. The encoded protein is CSVSDYEQYF.

This clonotype was seen a few times. The CDR3 bases are TGTGCCAGCGGCCGGGGACTAGCGACGCCAGATACGCAGTATTTT. This encodes CASGRGLATPDTQYF. J is TRBJ2-3 and V is TRBV7-2, with 10 positions matching TRBD2. The CDR3 runs 15 residues. V lost 8 bases and J lost 4; bases outside the gene matches: 9. The germline V gene has CDR1 SGHTA and CDR2 FQGNSA.

This clonotype showed up many times. This chain links TRBV28 with TRBJ2-3; TRBD2 might be the D (6 bases). This CDR3 has 17 residues. Germline lookup yields CDR1 MDHEN and CDR2 SYDVKM. The V end lost 8 bases, the J end lost 2 bases, and 23 bases lay between the germline ends. The CDR3 nucleotides read TGTGCCAGCTCCCTTAAGGGGCTAGCGATCTCCACAGATACGCAGTATTTT. Translated, it gives CASSLKGLAISTDTQYF.

This clonotype was counted at least ten times. The chain employs TRBV29-1 and TRBJ1-2; D not resolved. The germline V and J ends were trimmed by 8 bases and 4 bases, with 14 bases remaining between them. Germline V gene lookup returns CDR1 SQVTM and CDR2 ANQGSEA. The CDR3 is 12 residues long. In DNA, the CDR3 is TGCAGCACTGGGCGGTTCGGCTATGGCTACACCTTC. Amino acid sequence: CSTGRFGYGYTF.

The chain carries TRBV19 and TRBJ2-3, with D maybe TRBD2 (6 bases). Trimming left V 4 bases short and J 0 bases short, with 11 bases between. The V gene's germline CDR1 is LNHDA and CDR2 SQIVND (reference sequence). This CDR3 is built from 15 residues. The CDR3 reads CASSRGGISTDTQYF. As DNA, the CDR3 is TGTGCCAGTAGTAGGGGAGGAATCAGCACAGATACGCAGTATTTT.

This clonotype was observed many times. The rearrangement joins TRBV28 to TRBJ1-1; D unresolved. Germline CDR1 is MDHEN and CDR2 is SYDVKM. The ends were cut back, 5 bases at V and 1 base at J, with 5 bases in the middle. The CDR3 consists of 12 residues. The CDR3 DNA reads TGTGCCAGCAGTCGCCGGAACACTGAAGCTTTCTTT. Translated: CASSRRNTEAFF.

This clonotype was picked up many times. CDR3 bases: TGTGCCAGCAGTTTATCGCGAAGAACTGAAGCTTTCTTT. It encodes CASSLSRRTEAFF. The chain joins TRBV27 to TRBJ1-1; the D is unclear. Germline V CDR1 and CDR2: MNHEY, SMNVEV (reference sequence). CDR3 length: 13 residues. The germline V and J ends were trimmed by 0 bases and 5 bases, with 7 bases remaining between them.

This chain links TRBV7-2 with TRBJ2-5, with 7 bases that match TRBD2. Germline V gene data show CDR1 as SGHTA and CDR2 as FQGNSA. Losses at the gene ends were 6 bases for V and 5 bases for J; bases not matched to a gene: 15. This CDR3 has 16 amino acids. The CDR3 loop reads CASSYFGAGVWETQYF. In DNA, the CDR3 is TGTGCCAGCAGTTACTTCGGGGCGGGAGTTTGGGAGACCCAGTACTTC.

This clonotype was seen a few times. Because the CDR3's place on the DNA is in doubt, the DNA is left out and the CDR3 is given as listed by TCRdb. The chain carries TRBV12-5 and TRBJ2-1; the D call in the table, TRBD2, was not verified against the DNA. Germline CDR1 and CDR2: LGHNT and FRNRAP. Both ends counted, the CDR3 spans 16 residues. CDR3 amino acids: CASGLLNRDFGNEQFF.

This clonotype occurred many times. This sequence joins TRBV6-2 or TRBV6-3 and TRBJ1-1; D not resolved. The CDR3 extends over 15 amino acids. V lost 2 bases and J 1 base, leaving 11 bases between the germline ends. Germline CDR1 reads MNHEY; CDR2 reads SVGEGT. The CDR3 nucleotides are TGTGCCAGCAGTTACGTCCGGATTTCGAACACTGAAGCTTTCTTT. Translating it yields CASSYVRISNTEAFF.

This clonotype was seen many times. The chain has TRBV10-3 and TRBJ2-7; no definite D call. The V and J ends lost 8 bases and 3 bases respectively, with 8 bases between them. Germline CDR1 is ENHRY and CDR2 is SYGVKD. The CDR3 is 11 amino acids. CDR3 DNA sequence: TGTGCCATCGCCAGTCACTACGAGCAGTACTTC. It codes for CAIASHYEQYF.